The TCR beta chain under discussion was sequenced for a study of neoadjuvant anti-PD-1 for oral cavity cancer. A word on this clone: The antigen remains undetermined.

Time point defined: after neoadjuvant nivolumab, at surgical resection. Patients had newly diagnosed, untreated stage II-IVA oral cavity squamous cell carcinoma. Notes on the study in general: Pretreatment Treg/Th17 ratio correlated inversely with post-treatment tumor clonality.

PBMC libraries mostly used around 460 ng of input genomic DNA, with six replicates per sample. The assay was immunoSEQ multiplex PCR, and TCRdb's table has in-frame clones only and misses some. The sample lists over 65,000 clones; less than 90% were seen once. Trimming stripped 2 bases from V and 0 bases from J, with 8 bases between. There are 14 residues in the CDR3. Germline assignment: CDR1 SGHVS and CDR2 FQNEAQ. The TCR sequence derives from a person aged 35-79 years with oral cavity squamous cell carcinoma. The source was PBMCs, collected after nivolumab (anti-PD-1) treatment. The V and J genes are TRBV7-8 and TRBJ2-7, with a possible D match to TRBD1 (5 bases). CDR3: CASSLSGHSYEQYF. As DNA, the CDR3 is TGTGCCAGCAGCTTATCAGGACACTCCTACGAGCAGTACTTC.